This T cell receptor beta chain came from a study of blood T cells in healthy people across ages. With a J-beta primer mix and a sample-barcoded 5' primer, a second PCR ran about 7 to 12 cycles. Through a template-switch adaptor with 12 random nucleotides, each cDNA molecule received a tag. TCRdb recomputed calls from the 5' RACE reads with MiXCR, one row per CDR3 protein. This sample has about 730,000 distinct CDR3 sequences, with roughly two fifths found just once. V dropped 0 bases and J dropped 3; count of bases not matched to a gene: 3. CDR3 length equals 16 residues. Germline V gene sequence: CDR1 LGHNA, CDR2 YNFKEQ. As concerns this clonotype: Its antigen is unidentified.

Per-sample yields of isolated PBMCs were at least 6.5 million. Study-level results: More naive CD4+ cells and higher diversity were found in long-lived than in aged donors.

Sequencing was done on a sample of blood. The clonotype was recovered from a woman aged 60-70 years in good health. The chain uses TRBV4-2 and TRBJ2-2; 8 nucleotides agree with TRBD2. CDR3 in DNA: TGTGCCAGCAGCCAAGAATCGGGAGGGTACACCGGGGAGCTGTTTTTT. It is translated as CASSQESGGYTGELFF.